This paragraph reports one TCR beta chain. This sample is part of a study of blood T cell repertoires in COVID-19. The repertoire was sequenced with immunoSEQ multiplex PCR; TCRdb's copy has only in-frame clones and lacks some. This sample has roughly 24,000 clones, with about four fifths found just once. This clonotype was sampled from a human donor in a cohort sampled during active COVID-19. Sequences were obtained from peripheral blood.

CDR3: CASSVGTGGSYDEQYF. The DNA of the CDR3 is TGTGCCAGCAGCGTCGGTACAGGGGGTAGTTACGACGAGCAGTACTTC. The chain employs TRBV7-9 and TRBJ2-7; 8 bases agree with TRBD1. J lost 5 bases, V lost 5 bases, and 14 bases had no gene match. The V gene's germline CDR1 is SEHNR and CDR2 FQNEAQ (reference sequence). This CDR3 has 16 residues.